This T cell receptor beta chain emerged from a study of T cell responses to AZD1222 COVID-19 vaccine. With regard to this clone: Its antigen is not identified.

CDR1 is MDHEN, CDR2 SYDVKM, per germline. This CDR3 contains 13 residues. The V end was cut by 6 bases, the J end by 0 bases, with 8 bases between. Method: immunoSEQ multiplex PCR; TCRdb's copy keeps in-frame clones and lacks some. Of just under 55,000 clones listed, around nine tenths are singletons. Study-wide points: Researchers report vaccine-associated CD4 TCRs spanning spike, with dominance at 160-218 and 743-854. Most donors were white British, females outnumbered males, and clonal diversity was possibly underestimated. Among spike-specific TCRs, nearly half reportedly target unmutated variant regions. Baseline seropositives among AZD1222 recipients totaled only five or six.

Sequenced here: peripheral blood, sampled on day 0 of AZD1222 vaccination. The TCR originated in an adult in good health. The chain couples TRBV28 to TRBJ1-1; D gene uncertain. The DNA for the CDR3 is TGTGCCAGCAGCTTGAGCGTGAACACTGAAGCTTTCTTT. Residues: CASSLSVNTEAFF.